The present T cell receptor beta chain was sequenced within a study of T-cell reconstitution after alpha-beta-depleted transplantation in children. Unique molecular identifiers were incorporated during preparation of the TCRbeta library. MiXCR, run by TCRdb on the PCR reads, gives a single entry per CDR3 protein. The table has about 72,000 distinct CDR3 sequences, more than 5.5% seen once. CDR3 length: 11 residues. CDR1 is GTSNPN and CDR2 is SVGIG in the germline V gene (reference sequence). Trimming took 6 bases from V and 2 from J, leaving 8 bases between them. The gene calls are TRBV30 and TRBJ2-7; no clear D gene. The receptor comes from a human donor who donated a stem cell graft to a child with acute lymphoblastic leukemia. Sample: PBMCs from the stem cell graft donor, taken from the stem cell graft. Here the CDR3 DNA reads TGTGCCTGCAATGTGGCCTACGAGCAGTACTTC. It codes for CACNVAYEQYF. The whole variable domain, remainder taken from reference TRBV30 and TRBJ2-7, is SQTIHQWPATLVQPVGSPLSLECTVEGTSNPNLYWYRQAAGRGLQLLFYSVGIGQISSEVPQNLSASRPQDRQFILSSKKLLLSDSGFYLCACNVAYEQYFGPGTRLTVT.